This TCR beta chain was profiled in a study of T cells after yellow fever vaccination. Study-wide points: Within FACS-sorted repertoires, abundant clonotypes contaminating from the bulk population could be present. A limited proportion of clonotypes was detected within both the CD4 and CD8 compartments. Booster samples showed a return of most primary-vaccination clones (under 98% CD4, about 87% CD8). Faster peaking, at day 5 versus 15, marked a secondary response that was weaker.

This clonotype was picked up a small number of times. This CDR3 has 13 amino acids. Germline V gene lookup returns CDR1 SGHDT and CDR2 YYEEEE. The V gene lost 4 bases and the J gene lost 7 bases, with 11 bases spanning the gap. TCRdb itself ran the 5' RACE reads through MiXCR, one entry per CDR3 protein. The top ten clones hold 20% of a sample with about 1,300 distinct CDR3 sequences, about 10% of them seen once. The sample was CD8+ T cells binding an NS4B(214-222) dextramer, sorted from PBMCs, taken approximately 20 days after the first yellow fever vaccination. The sequence was obtained from a man aged 18 to 29 who received the YFV17D yellow fever vaccine. This rearrangement joins TRBV5-6 to TRBJ2-2, with a tentative D call TRBD2 (6 bases). The CDR3 spells CASSPGGIGELFF. CDR3 DNA sequence: TGTGCCAGCAGCCCCGGGGGAATCGGGGAGCTGTTTTTT. Full variable domain (missing parts from reference TRBV5-6 and TRBJ2-2): DAGVTQSPTHLIKTRGQQVTLRCSPKSGHDTVSWYQQALGQGPQFIFQYYEEEERQRGNFPDRFSGHQFPNYSSELNVNALLLGDSALYLCASSPGGIGELFFGEGSRLTVL.